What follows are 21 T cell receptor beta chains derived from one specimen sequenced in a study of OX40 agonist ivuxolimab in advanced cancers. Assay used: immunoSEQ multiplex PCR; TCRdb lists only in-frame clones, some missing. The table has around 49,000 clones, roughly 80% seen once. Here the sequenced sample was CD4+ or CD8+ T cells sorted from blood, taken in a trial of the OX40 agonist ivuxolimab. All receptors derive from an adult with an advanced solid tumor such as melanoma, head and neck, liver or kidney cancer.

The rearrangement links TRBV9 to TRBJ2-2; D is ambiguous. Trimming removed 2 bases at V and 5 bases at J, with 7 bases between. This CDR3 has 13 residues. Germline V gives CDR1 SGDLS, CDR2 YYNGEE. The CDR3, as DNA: TGTGCCAGCAGCGTGTTGACTACCGGGGAGCTGTTTTTT. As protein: CASSVLTTGELFF.

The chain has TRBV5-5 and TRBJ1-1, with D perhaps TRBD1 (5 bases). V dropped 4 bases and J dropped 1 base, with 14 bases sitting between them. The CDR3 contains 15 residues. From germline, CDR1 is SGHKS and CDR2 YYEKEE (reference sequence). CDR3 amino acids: CASSNGGSSNTEAFF. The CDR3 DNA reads TGTGCCAGCAGCAATGGGGGGTCATCGAACACTGAAGCTTTCTTT. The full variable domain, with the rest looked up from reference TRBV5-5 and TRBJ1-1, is DAGVTQSPTHLIKTRGQQVTLRCSPISGHKSVSWYQQVLGQGPQFIFQYYEKEERGRGNFPDRFSARQFPNYSSELNVNALLLGDSALYLCASSNGGSSNTEAFFGQGTRLTVV.

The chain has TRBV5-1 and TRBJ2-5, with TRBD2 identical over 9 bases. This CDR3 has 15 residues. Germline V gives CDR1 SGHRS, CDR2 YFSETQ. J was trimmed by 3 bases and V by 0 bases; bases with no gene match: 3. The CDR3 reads CASSLGLAEEETQYF. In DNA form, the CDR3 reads TGCGCCAGCAGCTTGGGACTAGCGGAAGAAGAGACCCAGTACTTC.

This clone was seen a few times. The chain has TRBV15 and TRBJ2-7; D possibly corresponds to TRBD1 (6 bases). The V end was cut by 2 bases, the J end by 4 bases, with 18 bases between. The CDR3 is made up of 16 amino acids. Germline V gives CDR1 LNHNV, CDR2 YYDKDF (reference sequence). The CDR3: CATSRLREGGLYEQYF. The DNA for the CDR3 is TGTGCCACCAGCAGACTCAGGGAAGGGGGATTATACGAGCAGTACTTC.

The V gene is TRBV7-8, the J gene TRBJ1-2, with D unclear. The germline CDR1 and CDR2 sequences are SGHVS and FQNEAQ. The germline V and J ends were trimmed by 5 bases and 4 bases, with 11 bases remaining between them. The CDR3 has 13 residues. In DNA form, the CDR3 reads TGTGCCAGCAGCGCCGGTCTCACCTATGGCTACACCTTC. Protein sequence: CASSAGLTYGYTF.

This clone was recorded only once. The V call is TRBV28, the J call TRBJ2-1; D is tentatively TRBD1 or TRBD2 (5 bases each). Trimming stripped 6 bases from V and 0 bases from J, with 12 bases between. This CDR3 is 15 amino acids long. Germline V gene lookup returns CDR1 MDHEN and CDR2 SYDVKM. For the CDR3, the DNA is TGTGCCAGCAGCCGAGGGACCGACTCCTACAATGAGCAGTTCTTC. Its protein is CASSRGTDSYNEQFF.

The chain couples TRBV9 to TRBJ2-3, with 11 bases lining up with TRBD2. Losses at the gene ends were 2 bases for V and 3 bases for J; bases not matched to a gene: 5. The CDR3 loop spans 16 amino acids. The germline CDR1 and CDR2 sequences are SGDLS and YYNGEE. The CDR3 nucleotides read TGTGCCAGCAGCGTTTACTCTAGCGGGAGGACAGATACGCAGTATTTT. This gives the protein CASSVYSSGRTDTQYF.

As DNA, the CDR3 is TGCGCCAGCAGCGTAGCGGGAGGCTCCTACGAGCAGTACTTC. This gives the protein CASSVAGGSYEQYF. The V call is TRBV5-1, the J call TRBJ2-7; 10 bases are a match to TRBD2. This CDR3 has 14 residues. Germline CDR1 reads SGHRS; CDR2 reads YFSETQ. After removal of 4 bases from V and 0 bases from J, the junction contained 1 base not matched to a gene. Looking up the rest from reference TRBV5-1 and TRBJ2-7 gives the full variable domain: KAGVTQTPRYLIKTRGQQVTLSCSPISGHRSVSWYQQTPGQGLQFLFEYFSETQRNKGNFPGRFSGRQFSNSRSEMNVSTLELGDSALYLCASSVAGGSYEQYFGPGTRLTVT.

CDR3 amino acids: CASARGYNEQFF. CDR3 nucleotides: TGTGCCAGCGCTAGAGGCTACAATGAGCAGTTCTTC. V and J are TRBV2 and TRBJ2-1; D gene ambiguous. This CDR3 comprises 12 residues. From germline, CDR1 is SNHLY and CDR2 FYNNEI. Trimming removed 8 bases at V and 3 bases at J, with 8 bases between.

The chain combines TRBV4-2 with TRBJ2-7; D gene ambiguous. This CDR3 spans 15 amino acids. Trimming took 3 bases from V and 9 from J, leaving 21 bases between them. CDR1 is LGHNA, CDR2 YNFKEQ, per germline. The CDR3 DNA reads TGTGCCAGCAGCCAGGCGTCCGAAAGGTGGTTCGGGCAGTACTTC. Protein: CASSQASERWFGQYF.

CDR3 DNA: TGTGCCAGCAGTCCCGGAGATTCACCCCTCCACTTT. This sequence encodes CASSPGDSPLHF. This sequence joins TRBV6-5 and TRBJ1-6; unclear D gene. Germline V lookup: CDR1 MNHEY, CDR2 SVGAGI. This CDR3 is built from 12 residues. Deletions cut 5 bases from V and 8 bases from J, with 7 bases between.

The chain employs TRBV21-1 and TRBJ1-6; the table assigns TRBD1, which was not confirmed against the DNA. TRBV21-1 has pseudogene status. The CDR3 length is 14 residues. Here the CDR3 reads CASSVDRENSPLHF. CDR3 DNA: TGTGCCAGCAGCGTGGACAGGGAGAATTCACCCCTCCACTTT.

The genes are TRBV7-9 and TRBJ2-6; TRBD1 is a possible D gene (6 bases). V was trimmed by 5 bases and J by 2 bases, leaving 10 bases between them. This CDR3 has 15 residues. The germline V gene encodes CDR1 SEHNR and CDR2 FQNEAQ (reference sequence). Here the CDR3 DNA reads TGTGCCAGCAGCCTCCACAGGGCTGGGGCCAACGTCCTGACTTTC. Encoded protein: CASSLHRAGANVLTF. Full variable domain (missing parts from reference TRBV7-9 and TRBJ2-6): DTGVSQNPRHKITKRGQNVTFRCDPISEHNRLYWYRQTLGQGPEFLTYFQNEAQLEKSRLLSDRFSAERPKGSFSTLEIQRTEQGDSAMYLCASSLHRAGANVLTFGAGSRLTVL.

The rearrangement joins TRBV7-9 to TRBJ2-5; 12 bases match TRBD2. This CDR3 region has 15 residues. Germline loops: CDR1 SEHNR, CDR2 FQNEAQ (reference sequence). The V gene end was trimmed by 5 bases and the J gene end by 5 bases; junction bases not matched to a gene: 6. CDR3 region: CASSKTSGGRETQYF. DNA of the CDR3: TGTGCCAGCAGCAAAACTAGCGGGGGGCGCGAGACCCAGTACTTC.

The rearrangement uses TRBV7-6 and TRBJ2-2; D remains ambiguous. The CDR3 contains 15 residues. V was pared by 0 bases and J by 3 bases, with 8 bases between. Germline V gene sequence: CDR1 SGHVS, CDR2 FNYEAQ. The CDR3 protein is CASSLANTDTGELFF. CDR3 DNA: TGTGCCAGCAGCTTAGCCAATACGGACACCGGGGAGCTGTTTTTT. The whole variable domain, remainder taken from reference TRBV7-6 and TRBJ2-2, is GAGVSQSPRYKVTKRGQDVALRCDPISGHVSLYWYRQALGQGPEFLTYFNYEAQQDKSGLPNDRFSAERPEGSISTLTIQRTEQRDSAMYRCASSLANTDTGELFFGEGSRLTVL.

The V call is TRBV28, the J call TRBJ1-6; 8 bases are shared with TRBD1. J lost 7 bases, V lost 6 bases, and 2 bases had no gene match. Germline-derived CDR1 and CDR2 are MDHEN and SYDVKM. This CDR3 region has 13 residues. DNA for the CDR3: TGTGCCAGCAGCCACAGGGGGAATTCACCCCTCCACTTT. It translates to CASSHRGNSPLHF.

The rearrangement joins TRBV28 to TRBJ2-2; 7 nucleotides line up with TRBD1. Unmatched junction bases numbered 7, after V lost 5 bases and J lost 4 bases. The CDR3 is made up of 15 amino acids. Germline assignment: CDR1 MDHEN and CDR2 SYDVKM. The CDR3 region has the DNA TGTGCCAGCAGTCAACCCTACAGGGGCACCGGGGAGCTGTTTTTT. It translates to CASSQPYRGTGELFF.

The CDR3 nucleotides read TGCGCCAGCAGCCCTCAGGCCAATTACTACAATGAGCAGTTCTTC. Amino acids: CASSPQANYYNEQFF. This chain connects TRBV4-1 to TRBJ2-1; D gene unclear. CDR3 length equals 15 residues. V was trimmed by 4 bases and J by 3 bases, leaving 13 bases between them. Germline V gene data show CDR1 as MGHRA and CDR2 as YSYEKL.

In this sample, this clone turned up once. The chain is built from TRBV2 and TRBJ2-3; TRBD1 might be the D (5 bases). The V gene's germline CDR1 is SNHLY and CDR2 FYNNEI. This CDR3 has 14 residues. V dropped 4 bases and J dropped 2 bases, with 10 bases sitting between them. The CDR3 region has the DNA TGTGCCAGCAGTGTGGAAGGGGACACAGATACGCAGTATTTT. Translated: CASSVEGDTDTQYF. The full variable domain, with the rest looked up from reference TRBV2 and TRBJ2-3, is EPEVTQTPSHQVTQMGQEVILRCVPISNHLYFYWYRQILGQKVEFLVSFYNNEISEKSEIFDDQFSVERPDGSNFTLKIRSTKLEDSAMYFCASSVEGDTDTQYFGPGTRLTVL.

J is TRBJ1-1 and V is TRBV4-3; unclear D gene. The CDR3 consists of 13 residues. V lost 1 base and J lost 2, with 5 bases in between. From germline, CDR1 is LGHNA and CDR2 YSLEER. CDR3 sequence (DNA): TGCGCCAGCAGCCAAGGCATCAACACTGAAGCTTTCTTT. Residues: CASSQGINTEAFF.

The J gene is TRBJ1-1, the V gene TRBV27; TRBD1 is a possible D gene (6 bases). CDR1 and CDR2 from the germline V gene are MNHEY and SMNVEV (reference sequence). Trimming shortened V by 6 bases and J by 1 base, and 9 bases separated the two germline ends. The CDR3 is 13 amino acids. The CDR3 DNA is TGTGCCAGCAGACAGGGCGGGAACACTGAAGCTTTCTTT. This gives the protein CASRQGGNTEAFF.